A single sample gave rise to the 10 T cell receptor beta chains below, sequenced in a study of shared clonotypes between healthy human individuals. The method was immunoSEQ multiplex PCR; TCRdb's version includes in-frame clones alone and lacks a portion of them. The table includes more than 500,000 clones, about 95% detected once. Terminally differentiated effector memory CD45RA+ cells were left out of the naive CD8 fraction, which was CD45RO-negative and positively selected for CCR7. The sample consisted of naive CD8+ T cells sorted from blood. These receptors originate from a woman in her twenties or thirties in good health.

The rearrangement joins TRBV19 to TRBJ2-7, with 10 bases identical to TRBD2. Germline V gives CDR1 LNHDA, CDR2 SQIVND (reference sequence). V shed 1 base, J shed 3 bases, and the junction held 9 bases outside the gene matches. This CDR3 has 17 residues. The CDR3 DNA is TGTGCCAGTAGTATAGCCCCCCTAGCGGGAGACCACTACGAGCAGTACTTC. Encoded protein: CASSIAPLAGDHYEQYF.

Comments on this clone: Other DNA sequences from this sample encode an identical CDR3 as well. The V gene is TRBV28, the J gene TRBJ2-5; D uncertain. Germline values: CDR1 MDHEN, CDR2 SYDVKM. The CDR3 has 12 amino acids. V lost 3 bases and J lost 5, with 7 bases in between. For the CDR3, the DNA is TGTGCCAGCAGTTTGTCCGGGGAGACCCAGTACTTC. As protein: CASSLSGETQYF.

This chain uses TRBV29-1 with TRBJ1-1; D is unresolved. Per the germline V gene, CDR1 is SQVTM and CDR2 is ANQGSEA. This CDR3 contains 19 residues. V was shortened by 2 bases and J by 1 base, with 26 bases between the two germline ends. Written as DNA, the CDR3 is TGCAGCGTTGAATGGTCAACCTGGCTGGGAGGCCGGCCGAACACTGAAGCTTTCTTT. This translates into CSVEWSTWLGGRPNTEAFF.

The chain joins TRBV28 to TRBJ2-7; 7 nucleotides agree with TRBD2. Germline CDR1 reads MDHEN; CDR2 reads SYDVKM. The CDR3 is 16 residues long. Unmatched junction bases numbered 9, after V lost 4 bases and J lost 0 bases. The CDR3 DNA sequence: TGTGCCAGCAGTTCCCTGTGGGGCGGGAGCTCCTACGAGCAGTACTTC. Residues: CASSSLWGGSSYEQYF.

The CDR3: CASSVEGSYEQYF. The CDR3 DNA follows: TGTGCCAGTAGTGTCGAGGGGTCGTACGAGCAGTACTTC. The V and J genes are TRBV19 and TRBJ2-5; D tentatively fits TRBD1 or TRBD2 (5 bases each). TRBJ2-7 matches the DNA end more closely, so the J call is doubtful. The CDR3 contains 13 residues. From germline, CDR1 is LNHDA and CDR2 SQIVND (reference sequence).

V and J are TRBV4-1 and TRBJ1-4, with 7 bases aligning to TRBD1. The CDR3 runs 16 residues. CDR1 MGHRA and CDR2 YSYEKL come from the germline V gene. V was pared by 2 bases and J by 8 bases, with 11 bases of the junction left unmatched. This CDR3 is CASSQKTTGAREKLFF. The DNA for the CDR3 is TGCGCCAGCAGCCAAAAAACCACAGGGGCTCGGGAAAAACTGTTTTTT.

The chain recombines TRBV11-2 with TRBJ2-1, with D perhaps TRBD1 or TRBD2 (5 bases each). This CDR3 has 16 residues. V was clipped by 4 bases and J by 8 bases, with 21 bases between them. Germline lookup yields CDR1 SGHAT and CDR2 FQNNGV. The CDR3 DNA reads as TGTGCCAGCAGCTCCCGGGACGGCGGGCGGCACTATGAGCAGTTCTTC. It translates to CASSSRDGGRHYEQFF.

The chain has TRBV7-2 and TRBJ2-7, with D tentatively TRBD1 (6 bases). Trimming took 3 bases from V and 1 from J, leaving 10 bases between them. The CDR3 contains 14 residues. Germline CDR1 reads SGHTA; CDR2 reads FQGNSA. As DNA, the CDR3 is TGTGCCAGCAGCTTTCACAGGGTTTCCTACGAGCAGTACTTC. This sequence encodes CASSFHRVSYEQYF.

The chain carries TRBV5-1 and TRBJ1-4; D gene unclear. Trimming left V 0 bases short and J 4 bases short, with 7 bases between. Germline V CDR1 and CDR2: SGHRS, YFSETQ. This CDR3 is built from 14 residues. The CDR3 loop reads CASSLEGINEKLFF. The DNA of the CDR3 is TGCGCCAGCAGCTTGGAAGGGATTAATGAAAAACTGTTTTTT.

The chain combines TRBV7-8 with TRBJ2-7, with 7 bases aligning to TRBD1. Germline values: CDR1 SGHVS, CDR2 FQNEAQ. With V trimmed by 4 bases and J by 3 bases, 3 bases remained unmatched. The CDR3 spans 13 residues. This CDR3 is CASSSGQDYEQYF. DNA of the CDR3: TGTGCCAGCAGCTCTGGACAGGACTACGAGCAGTACTTC.